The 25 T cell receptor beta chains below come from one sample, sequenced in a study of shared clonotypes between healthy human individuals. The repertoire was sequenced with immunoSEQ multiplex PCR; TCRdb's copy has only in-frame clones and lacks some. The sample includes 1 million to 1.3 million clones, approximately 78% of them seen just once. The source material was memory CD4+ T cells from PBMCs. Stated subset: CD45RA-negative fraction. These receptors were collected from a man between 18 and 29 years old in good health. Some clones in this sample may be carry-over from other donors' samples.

DNA for the CDR3: TGTGCCAGCAGCCCCCAGGGTTACAGTAGCAATCAGCCCCAGCATTTT. It encodes CASSPQGYSSNQPQHF. The rearrangement uses TRBV4-2 and TRBJ1-5, with D maybe TRBD1 (5 bases). Germline V gene sequence: CDR1 LGHNA, CDR2 YNFKEQ. Trimming left V 4 bases short and J 0 bases short, with 13 bases between. The CDR3 is made up of 16 amino acids.

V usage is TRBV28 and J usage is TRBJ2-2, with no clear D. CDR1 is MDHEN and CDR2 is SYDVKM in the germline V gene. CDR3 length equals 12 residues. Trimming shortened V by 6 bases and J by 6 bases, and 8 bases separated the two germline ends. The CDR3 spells CASRPYPGELFF. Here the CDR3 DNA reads TGTGCCAGCAGACCCTACCCCGGGGAGCTGTTTTTT.

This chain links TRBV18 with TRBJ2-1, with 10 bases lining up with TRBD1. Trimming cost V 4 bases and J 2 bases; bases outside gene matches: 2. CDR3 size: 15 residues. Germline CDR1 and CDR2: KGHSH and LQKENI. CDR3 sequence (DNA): TGTGCCAGCTCACGAGGGACAGGGGCCTACAATGAGCAGTTCTTC. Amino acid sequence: CASSRGTGAYNEQFF.

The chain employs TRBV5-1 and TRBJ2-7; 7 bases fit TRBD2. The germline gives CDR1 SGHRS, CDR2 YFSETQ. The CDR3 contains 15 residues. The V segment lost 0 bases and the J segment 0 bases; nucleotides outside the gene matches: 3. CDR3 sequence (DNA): TGCGCCAGCAGCTTGGGGGGGACTACCTCCTACGAGCAGTACTTC. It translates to CASSLGGTTSYEQYF.

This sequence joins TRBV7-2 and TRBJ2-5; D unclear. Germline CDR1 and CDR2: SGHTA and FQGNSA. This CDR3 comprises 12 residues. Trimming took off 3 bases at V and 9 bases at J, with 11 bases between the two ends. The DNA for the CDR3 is TGTGCCAGCAGCTTTTCTCTTCCCCCCCAGTACTTC. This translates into CASSFSLPPQYF.

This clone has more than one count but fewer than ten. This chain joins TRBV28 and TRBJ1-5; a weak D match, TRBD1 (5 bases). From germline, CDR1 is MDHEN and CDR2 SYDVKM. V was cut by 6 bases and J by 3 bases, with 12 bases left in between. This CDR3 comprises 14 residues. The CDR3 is CASSRTGTNQPQHF. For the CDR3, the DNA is TGTGCCAGCAGCCGGACGGGGACCAATCAGCCCCAGCATTTT.

CDR3 DNA: TGTGCCAGCAGCCGGGACACAAGCTACGAGCAGTACTTC. Translated: CASSRDTSYEQYF. This chain joins TRBV7-9 and TRBJ2-7, with D maybe TRBD1 (6 bases). CDR1 and CDR2 (germline): SEHNR, FQNEAQ (reference sequence). The length of the CDR3 is 13 residues. Deletions cut 5 bases from V and 3 bases from J, with 11 bases between.

For the CDR3, the DNA is TGTGCCAGCAGCTTAGTGACGCACGAGCAGTACTTC. Translated: CASSLVTHEQYF. This chain uses TRBV7-2 with TRBJ2-7; D ambiguous. Germline CDR1 SGHTA, CDR2 FQGNSA. Trimming took 1 base from V and 5 from J, leaving 6 bases between them. The CDR3 has 12 amino acids.

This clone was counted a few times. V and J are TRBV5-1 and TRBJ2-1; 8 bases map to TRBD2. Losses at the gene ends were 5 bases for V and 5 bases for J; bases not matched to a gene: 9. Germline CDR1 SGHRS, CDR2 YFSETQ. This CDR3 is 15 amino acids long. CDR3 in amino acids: CASRWGTSYHNEQFF. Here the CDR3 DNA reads TGCGCCAGCAGATGGGGGACTAGTTATCACAATGAGCAGTTCTTC.

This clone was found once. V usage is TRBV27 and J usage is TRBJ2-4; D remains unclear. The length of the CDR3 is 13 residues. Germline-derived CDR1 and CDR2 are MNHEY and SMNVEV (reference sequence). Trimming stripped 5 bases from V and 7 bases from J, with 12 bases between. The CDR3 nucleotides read TGTGCCAGCAGTCTCCGGCGAGATAACATTCAGTACTTC. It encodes CASSLRRDNIQYF.

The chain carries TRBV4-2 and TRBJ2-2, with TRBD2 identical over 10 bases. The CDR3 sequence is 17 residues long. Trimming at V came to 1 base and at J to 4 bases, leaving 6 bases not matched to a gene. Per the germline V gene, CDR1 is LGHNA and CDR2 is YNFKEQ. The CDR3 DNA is TGTGCCAGCAGCCAAGGCCCAGCGGGAGGGCCCACCGGGGAGCTGTTTTTT. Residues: CASSQGPAGGPTGELFF.

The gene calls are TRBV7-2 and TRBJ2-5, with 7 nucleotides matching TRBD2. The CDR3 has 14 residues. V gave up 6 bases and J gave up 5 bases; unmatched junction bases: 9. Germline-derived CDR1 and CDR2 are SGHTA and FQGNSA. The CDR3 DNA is TGTGCCAGCAGATCCGGCTGGGGAGGGGAGACCCAGTACTTC. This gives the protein CASRSGWGGETQYF.

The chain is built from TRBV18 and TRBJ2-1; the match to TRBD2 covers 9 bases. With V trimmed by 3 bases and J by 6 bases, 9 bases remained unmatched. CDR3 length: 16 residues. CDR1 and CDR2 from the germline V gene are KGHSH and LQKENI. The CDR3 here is CASSPPLAGPFNEQFF. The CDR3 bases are TGTGCCAGCTCACCTCCACTAGCGGGTCCTTTCAATGAGCAGTTCTTC.

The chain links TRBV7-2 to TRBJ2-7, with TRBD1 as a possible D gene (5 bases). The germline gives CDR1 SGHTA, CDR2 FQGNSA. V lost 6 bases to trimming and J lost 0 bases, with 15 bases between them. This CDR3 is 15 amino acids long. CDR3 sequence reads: CASRWKGDSSYEQYF. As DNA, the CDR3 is TGTGCCAGCAGATGGAAAGGAGACAGCTCCTACGAGCAGTACTTC.

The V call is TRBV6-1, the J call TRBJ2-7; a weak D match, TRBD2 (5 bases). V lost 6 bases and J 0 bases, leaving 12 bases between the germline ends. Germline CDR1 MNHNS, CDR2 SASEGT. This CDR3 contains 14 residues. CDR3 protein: CASRVGRDSYEQYF. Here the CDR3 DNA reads TGTGCCAGCAGAGTCGGACGGGACTCCTACGAGCAGTACTTC.

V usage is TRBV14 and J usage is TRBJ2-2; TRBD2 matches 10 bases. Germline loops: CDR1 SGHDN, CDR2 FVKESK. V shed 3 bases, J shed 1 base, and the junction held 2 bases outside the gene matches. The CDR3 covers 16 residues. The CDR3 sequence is CASSQRTSGNTGELFF. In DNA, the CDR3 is TGTGCCAGCAGCCAGAGGACTAGCGGGAACACCGGGGAGCTGTTTTTT.

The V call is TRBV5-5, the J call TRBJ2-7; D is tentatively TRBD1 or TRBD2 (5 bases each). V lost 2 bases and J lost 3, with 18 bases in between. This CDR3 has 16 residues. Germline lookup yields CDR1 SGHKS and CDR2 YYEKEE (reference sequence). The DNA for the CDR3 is TGTGCCAGCAGCTTCGGAAGGGACGATAGTTTCTACGAGCAGTACTTC. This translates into CASSFGRDDSFYEQYF.

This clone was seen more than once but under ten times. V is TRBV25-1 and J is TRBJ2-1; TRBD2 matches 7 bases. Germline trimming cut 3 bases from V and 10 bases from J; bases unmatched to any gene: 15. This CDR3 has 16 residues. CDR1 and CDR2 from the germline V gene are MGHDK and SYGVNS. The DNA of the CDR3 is TGTGCCAGCAGTGATTCCTTGAATTCGGGGGGAAGGGAGCAGTTCTTC. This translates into CASSDSLNSGGREQFF.

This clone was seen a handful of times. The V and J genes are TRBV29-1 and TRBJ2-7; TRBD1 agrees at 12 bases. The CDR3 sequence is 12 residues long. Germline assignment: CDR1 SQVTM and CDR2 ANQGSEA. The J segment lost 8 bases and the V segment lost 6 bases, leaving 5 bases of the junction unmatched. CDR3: CSVGQGAKKQYF. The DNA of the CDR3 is TGCAGCGTGGGACAGGGGGCGAAGAAGCAGTACTTC.

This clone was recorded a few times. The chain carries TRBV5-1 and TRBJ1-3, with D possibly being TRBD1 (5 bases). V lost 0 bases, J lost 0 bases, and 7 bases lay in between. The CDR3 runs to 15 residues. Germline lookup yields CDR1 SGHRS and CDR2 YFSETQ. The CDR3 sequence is CASSLEGSSGNTIYF. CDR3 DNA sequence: TGCGCCAGCAGCTTGGAGGGGAGCTCTGGAAACACCATATATTTT.

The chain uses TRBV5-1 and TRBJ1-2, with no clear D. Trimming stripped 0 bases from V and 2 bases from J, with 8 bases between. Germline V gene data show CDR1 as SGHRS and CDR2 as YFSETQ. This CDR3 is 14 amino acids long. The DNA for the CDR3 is TGCGCCAGCAGCTTGGCAACAGCCAACTATGGCTACACCTTC. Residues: CASSLATANYGYTF.

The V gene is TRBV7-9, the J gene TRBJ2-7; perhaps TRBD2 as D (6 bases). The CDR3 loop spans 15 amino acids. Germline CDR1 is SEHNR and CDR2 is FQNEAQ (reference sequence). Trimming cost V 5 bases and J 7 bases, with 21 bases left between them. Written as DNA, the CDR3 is TGTGCCAGCAGCCCCCGAGGAGGGTCGGCGCAGGAGCAGTACTTC. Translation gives CASSPRGGSAQEQYF. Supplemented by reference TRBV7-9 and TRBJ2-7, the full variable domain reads DTGVSQNPRHKITKRGQNVTFRCDPISEHNRLYWYRQTLGQGPEFLTYFQNEAQLEKSRLLSDRFSAERPKGSFSTLEIQRTEQGDSAMYLCASSPRGGSAQEQYFGPGTRLTVT.

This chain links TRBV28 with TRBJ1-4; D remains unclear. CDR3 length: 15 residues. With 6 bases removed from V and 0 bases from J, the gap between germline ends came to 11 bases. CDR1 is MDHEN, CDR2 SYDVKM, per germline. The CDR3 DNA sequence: TGTGCCAGCAGCACCTCAGATACAACTAATGAAAAACTGTTTTTT. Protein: CASSTSDTTNEKLFF.

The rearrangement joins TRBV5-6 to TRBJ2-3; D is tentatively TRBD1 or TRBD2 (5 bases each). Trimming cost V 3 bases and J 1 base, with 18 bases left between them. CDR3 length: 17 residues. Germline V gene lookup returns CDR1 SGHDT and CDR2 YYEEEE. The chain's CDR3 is CASSWGPHYDGTDTQYF. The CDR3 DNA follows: TGTGCCAGCAGCTGGGGACCACATTACGACGGCACAGATACGCAGTATTTT. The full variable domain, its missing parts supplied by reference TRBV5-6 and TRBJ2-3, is DAGVTQSPTHLIKTRGQQVTLRCSPKSGHDTVSWYQQALGQGPQFIFQYYEEEERQRGNFPDRFSGHQFPNYSSELNVNALLLGDSALYLCASSWGPHYDGTDTQYFGPGTRLTVL.

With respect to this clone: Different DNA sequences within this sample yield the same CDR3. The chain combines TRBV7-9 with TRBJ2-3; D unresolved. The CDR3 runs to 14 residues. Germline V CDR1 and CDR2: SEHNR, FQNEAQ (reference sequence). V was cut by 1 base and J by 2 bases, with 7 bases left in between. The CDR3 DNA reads TGTGCCAGCAGCTTAGGTGTCACCACAGATACGCAGTATTTT. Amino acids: CASSLGVTTDTQYF.